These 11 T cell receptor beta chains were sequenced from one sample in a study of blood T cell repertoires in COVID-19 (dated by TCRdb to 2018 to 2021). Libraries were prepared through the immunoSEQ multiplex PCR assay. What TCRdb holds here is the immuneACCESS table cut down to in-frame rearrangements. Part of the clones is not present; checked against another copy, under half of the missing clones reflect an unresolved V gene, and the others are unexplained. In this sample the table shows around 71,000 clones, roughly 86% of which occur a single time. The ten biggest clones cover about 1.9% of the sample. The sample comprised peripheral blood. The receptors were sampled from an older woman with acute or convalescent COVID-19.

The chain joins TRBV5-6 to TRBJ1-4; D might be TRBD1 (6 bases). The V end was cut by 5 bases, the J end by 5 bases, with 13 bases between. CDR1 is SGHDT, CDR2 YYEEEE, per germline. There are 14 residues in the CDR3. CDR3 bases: TGTGCCAGCAGTAACAGGGTAGGGAATGAAAAACTGTTTTTT. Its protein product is CASSNRVGNEKLFF.

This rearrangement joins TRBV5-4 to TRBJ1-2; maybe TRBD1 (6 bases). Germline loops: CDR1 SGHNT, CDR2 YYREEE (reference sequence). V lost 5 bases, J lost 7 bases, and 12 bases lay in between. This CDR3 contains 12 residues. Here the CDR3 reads CASSLDSGGYTF. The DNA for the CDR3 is TGTGCCAGCAGTCTGGACAGCGGTGGCTACACCTTC.

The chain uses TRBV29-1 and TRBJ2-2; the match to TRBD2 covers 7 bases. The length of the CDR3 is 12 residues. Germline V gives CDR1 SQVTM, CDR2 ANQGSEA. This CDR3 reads CSGGSPTGELFF. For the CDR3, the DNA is TGCAGTGGCGGGAGTCCCACCGGGGAGCTGTTTTTT.

CDR3 sequence reads: CASSSVDREAFF. CDR3 sequence (DNA): TGTGCCAGCAGCTCCGTAGACAGAGAAGCTTTCTTT. V is TRBV7-9 and J is TRBJ1-1, with D possibly TRBD1 on 5 matching bases. V was shortened by 4 bases and J by 8 bases, with 11 bases between the two germline ends. CDR3 length equals 12 residues. Germline CDR1 SEHNR, CDR2 FQNEAQ (reference sequence).

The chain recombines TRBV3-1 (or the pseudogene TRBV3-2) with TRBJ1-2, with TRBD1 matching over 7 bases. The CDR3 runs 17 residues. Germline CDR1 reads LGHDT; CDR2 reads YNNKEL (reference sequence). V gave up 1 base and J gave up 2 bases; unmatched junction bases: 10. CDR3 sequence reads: CASSQVGGYPQNYGYTF. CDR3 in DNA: TGTGCCAGCAGCCAAGTAGGGGGCTACCCCCAAAACTATGGCTACACCTTC.

The CDR3 sequence is CASRGQTGPLNYGYTF. The CDR3 DNA sequence: TGTGCCAGCAGAGGACAAACAGGGCCACTTAACTATGGCTACACCTTC. The gene calls are TRBV2 and TRBJ1-2; tentatively, D is TRBD1 (6 bases). Germline values: CDR1 SNHLY, CDR2 FYNNEI. The CDR3 length is 16 residues. Trimming left V 6 bases short and J 1 base short, with 18 bases between.

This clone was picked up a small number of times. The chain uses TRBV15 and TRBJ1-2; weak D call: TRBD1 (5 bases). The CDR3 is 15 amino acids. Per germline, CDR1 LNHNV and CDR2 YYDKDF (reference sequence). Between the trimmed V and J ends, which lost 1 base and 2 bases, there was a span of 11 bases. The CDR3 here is CATSRVGGTNYGYTF. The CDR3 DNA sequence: TGTGCCACCAGCAGAGTAGGAGGGACGAACTATGGCTACACCTTC.

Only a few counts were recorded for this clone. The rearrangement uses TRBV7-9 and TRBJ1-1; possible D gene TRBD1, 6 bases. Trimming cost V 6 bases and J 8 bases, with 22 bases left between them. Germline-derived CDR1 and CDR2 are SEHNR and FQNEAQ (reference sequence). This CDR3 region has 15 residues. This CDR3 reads CASRPKDRLSTEAFF. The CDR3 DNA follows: TGTGCCAGCAGGCCCAAAGACAGGCTTTCAACCGAAGCTTTCTTT.

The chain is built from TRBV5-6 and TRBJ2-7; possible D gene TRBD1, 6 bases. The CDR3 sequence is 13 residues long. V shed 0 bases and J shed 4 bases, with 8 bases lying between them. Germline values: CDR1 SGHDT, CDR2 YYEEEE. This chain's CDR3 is CASSLGGLYEQYF. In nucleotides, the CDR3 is TGTGCCAGCAGCTTGGGGGGGCTTTACGAGCAGTACTTC.

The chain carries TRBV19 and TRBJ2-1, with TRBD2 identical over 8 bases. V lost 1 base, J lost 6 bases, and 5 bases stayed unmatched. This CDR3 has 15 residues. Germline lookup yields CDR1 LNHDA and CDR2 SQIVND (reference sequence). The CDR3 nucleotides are TGTGCCAGTAGTATAGGCGGGGGGAGGCTCAATGAGCAGTTCTTC. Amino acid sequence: CASSIGGGRLNEQFF.

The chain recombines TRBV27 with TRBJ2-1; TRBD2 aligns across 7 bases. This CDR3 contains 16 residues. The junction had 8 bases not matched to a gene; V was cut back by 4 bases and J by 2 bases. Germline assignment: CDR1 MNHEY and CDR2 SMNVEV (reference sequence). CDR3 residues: CASSSLLGLAYNEQFF. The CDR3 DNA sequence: TGTGCCAGCAGTTCGCTCCTAGGACTAGCCTACAATGAGCAGTTCTTC.